Presented here are 11 T cell receptor beta chains from one specimen sequenced in a study of T cells after yellow fever vaccination. TCRdb re-analysed the 5' RACE reads in MiXCR, keeping a single row per CDR3 protein. The table includes approximately 330,000 distinct CDR3 sequences, approximately 12% detected once. Sequenced material: CD4+ T cells sorted from PBMCs, taken 15 days after the yellow fever booster vaccination. The origin of the receptors is a man between 18 and 29 years old who received the YFV17D yellow fever vaccine.

V is TRBV24-1 and J is TRBJ2-3; 8 bases are a match to TRBD2. CDR1 KGHDR and CDR2 SFDVKD come from the germline V gene. After removal of 8 bases from V and 2 bases from J, the junction contained 5 bases not matched to a gene. This CDR3 has 14 amino acids. For the CDR3, the DNA is TGTGCCACCAAAGCGGGGGACAACACAGATACGCAGTATTTT. It codes for CATKAGDNTDTQYF.

The J gene is TRBJ2-5, the V gene TRBV7-9; perhaps TRBD1 as D (6 bases). Per germline, CDR1 SEHNR and CDR2 FQNEAQ (reference sequence). Trimming shortened V by 7 bases and J by 0 bases, and 9 bases separated the two germline ends. The CDR3 loop spans 13 amino acids. Here the CDR3 DNA reads TGTGCCAGCAACGGACAGTACCAAGAGACCCAGTACTTC. It translates to CASNGQYQETQYF. Combining the CDR3 with reference TRBV7-9 and TRBJ2-5 gives the whole variable domain DTGVSQNPRHKITKRGQNVTFRCDPISEHNRLYWYRQTLGQGPEFLTYFQNEAQLEKSRLLSDRFSAERPKGSFSTLEIQRTEQGDSAMYLCASNGQYQETQYFGPGTRLLVL.

The V call is TRBV18, the J call TRBJ1-2, with D possibly being TRBD1 (6 bases). Germline CDR1 and CDR2: KGHSH and LQKENI. V was trimmed by 6 bases and J by 4 bases, leaving 21 bases between them. This CDR3 comprises 16 residues. The CDR3 bases are TGTGCCAGCTCGACGCAGGGGACCGCTCGGCCCTATGGCTACACCTTC. Translating gives CASSTQGTARPYGYTF. Supplemented by reference TRBV18 and TRBJ1-2, the full variable domain reads NAGVMQNPRHLVRRRGQEARLRCSPMKGHSHVYWYRQLPEEGLKFMVYLQKENIIDESGMPKERFSAEFPKEGPSILRIQQVVRGDSAAYFCASSTQGTARPYGYTFGSGTRLTVV.

The V call is TRBV27, the J call TRBJ1-2; D gene ambiguous. The CDR3 is made up of 13 amino acids. CDR1 and CDR2 from the germline V gene are MNHEY and SMNVEV (reference sequence). Trimming shortened V by 0 bases and J by 3 bases, and 5 bases separated the two germline ends. The CDR3, as DNA: TGTGCCAGCAGTTTATCCCCGCACTATGGCTACACCTTC. Translation: CASSLSPHYGYTF.

This clonotype appeared a few times. This rearrangement joins TRBV7-2 to TRBJ1-1; D gene ambiguous. V was cut by 5 bases and J by 6 bases, with 13 bases left in between. Germline V gene data show CDR1 as SGHTA and CDR2 as FQGNSA. The CDR3 loop spans 13 amino acids. Here the CDR3 reads CASSHPRGSEAFF. The CDR3 DNA follows: TGTGCCAGCAGCCACCCGCGTGGTTCTGAAGCTTTCTTT.

This clonotype was counted at least ten times. The chain uses TRBV25-1 and TRBJ1-5, with D hard to call. Germline V gene sequence: CDR1 MGHDK, CDR2 SYGVNS. The V end was cut by 1 base, the J end by 7 bases, with 14 bases between. This CDR3 comprises 15 residues. CDR3 region: CASSESPAVRQPQHF. The CDR3 DNA reads as TGTGCCAGCAGTGAATCTCCCGCGGTCCGCCAGCCCCAGCATTTT.

This clonotype was counted many times. The V call is TRBV4-2, the J call TRBJ2-1; TRBD2 aligns across 7 bases. CDR3 length: 16 residues. Losses at the gene ends were 1 base for V and 4 bases for J; bases not matched to a gene: 7. Germline V CDR1 and CDR2: LGHNA, YNFKEQ. DNA of the CDR3: TGTGCCAGCAGCCAAGTCGCGGCTAGCGGATACAATGAGCAGTTCTTC. As protein: CASSQVAASGYNEQFF.

There are a few counts of this clonotype. This sequence joins TRBV10-3 and TRBJ2-1; 11 nucleotides match TRBD2. Germline V lookup: CDR1 ENHRY, CDR2 SYGVKD. V lost 0 bases to trimming and J lost 9 bases; unmatched junction nucleotides: 4. CDR3 length: 15 amino acids. The CDR3, as DNA: TGTGCCATCAGTGAGTCTAGCGGGGGGGCCGGTGAGCAGTTCTTC. Encoded protein: CAISESSGGAGEQFF.

V is TRBV7-2 and J is TRBJ2-3; 12 nucleotides line up with TRBD2. Germline CDR1 and CDR2: SGHTA and FQGNSA. The CDR3 runs 15 residues. V gave up 3 bases and J gave up 3 bases; unmatched junction bases: 1. CDR3 region: CASSFGLAGTDTQYF. In DNA form, the CDR3 reads TGTGCCAGCAGCTTTGGACTAGCGGGGACAGATACGCAGTATTTT. Together with reference TRBV7-2 and TRBJ2-3, the CDR3 gives the full variable domain: GAGVSQSPSNKVTEKGKDVELRCDPISGHTALYWYRQSLGQGLEFLIYFQGNSAPDKSGLPSDRFSAERTGGSVSTLTIQRTQQEDSAVYLCASSFGLAGTDTQYFGPGTRLTVL.

A few counts support this clonotype. The rearrangement links TRBV5-1 to TRBJ2-1, with 7 bases matching TRBD1. Germline CDR1 and CDR2: SGHRS and YFSETQ. With V trimmed by 0 bases and J by 5 bases, 5 bases remained unmatched. This CDR3 has 15 residues. CDR3 DNA sequence: TGCGCCAGCAGCTTGGAGACAGGGAGACACAATGAGCAGTTCTTC. As protein: CASSLETGRHNEQFF.

This clonotype has more than one count but fewer than ten. The V gene is TRBV9, the J gene TRBJ1-2; 7 bases agree with TRBD1. This CDR3 has 14 amino acids. Germline V CDR1 and CDR2: SGDLS, YYNGEE. The junction had 5 bases not matched to a gene; V was cut back by 0 bases and J by 6 bases. CDR3 nucleotide sequence: TGTGCCAGCAGCGTAGCTAACAGGGGAGATGGCTACACCTTC. Its translation: CASSVANRGDGYTF.